The TCR beta chain under discussion was sequenced for a study of human T cells and chemical hapten exposure. Overall study context: The use of 2% DPC on around 2 cm by around 2 cm of upper inner arm skin constituted sensitization.

This clonotype occurred a few times. The library gave individual cDNA molecules unique molecular identifiers. Authors' processing steps: The median was approximately 89,000 TCRs per sample, ranging 23,224 to 690,600. TCRdb itself ran the RACE reads through MiXCR, one entry per CDR3 protein. For this entry, the V and J calls and clone size follow TCRdb and not the study's own pipeline. The sample includes fewer than 300,000 distinct CDR3 sequences, 7.5% to 9% of them seen just once. Germline CDR1 is DFQATT and CDR2 is SNEGSKA (reference sequence). Trimming cost V 4 bases and J 7 bases; bases outside gene matches: 6. The CDR3 runs to 12 residues. Indicated time point: pre-sensitization, week 0. Indicated treatment: therapeutic diphenylcyclopropenone sensitization with weekly scalp DPC.

V and J are TRBV20-1 and TRBJ2-5; 7 bases align to TRBD2. The sample was whole blood, taken in connection with sensitization to the hapten diphenylcyclopropenone (DPC). This TCR was recovered from a middle-aged woman with alopecia areata. Some clones in this sample may be carry-over from other donors' samples. The CDR3 nucleotides are TGCAGTGCTACAGGACGCGGGGGGACCCAGTACTTC. Protein sequence: CSATGRGGTQYF.